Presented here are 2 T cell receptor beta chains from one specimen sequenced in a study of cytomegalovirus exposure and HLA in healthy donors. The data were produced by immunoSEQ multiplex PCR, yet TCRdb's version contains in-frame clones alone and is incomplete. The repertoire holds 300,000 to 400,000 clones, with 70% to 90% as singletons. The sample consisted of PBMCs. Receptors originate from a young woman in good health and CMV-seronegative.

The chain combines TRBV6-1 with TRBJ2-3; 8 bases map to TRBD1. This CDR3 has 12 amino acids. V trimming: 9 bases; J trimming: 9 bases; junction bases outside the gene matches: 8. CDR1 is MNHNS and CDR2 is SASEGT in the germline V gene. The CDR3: CASTGQGRTQYF. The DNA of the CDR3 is TGTGCCAGTACCGGACAGGGCAGAACGCAGTATTTT.

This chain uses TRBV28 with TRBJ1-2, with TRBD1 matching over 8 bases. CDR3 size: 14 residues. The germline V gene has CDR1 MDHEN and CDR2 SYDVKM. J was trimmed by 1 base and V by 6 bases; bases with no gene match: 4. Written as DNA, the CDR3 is TGTGCCAGCAGACCAGGGGGCGGTAACTATGGCTACACCTTC. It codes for CASRPGGGNYGYTF.